This is a list of T cell receptor beta chains from one sample in a study of T cell responses to AZD1222 COVID-19 vaccine. Sequenced by immunoSEQ multiplex PCR; TCRdb stores in-frame clones only, minus some. Of 100,000 to 150,000 clones listed, approximately 88% are singletons. Sequencing was performed on peripheral blood, taken on day 0 of MenACWY control vaccination. The origin of the receptors is an adult in good health. Both conserved end residues are part of each CDR3. D genes are given only for firm matches. Only some rows state a clone size, as once, few, many or a class for expanded clones.

size: NA; V: TRBV19; J: TRBJ2-7; D: NA; DNA: TGTGCCAGTAGTATAGGTTCCTACGAGCAGTACTTC; CDR3: CASSIGSYEQYF
size: NA; V: TRBV19; J: TRBJ1-1; D: TRBD1; DNA: TGTGCCAGTAGTTGGACAGGGGACACTGAAGCTTTCTTT; CDR3: CASSWTGDTEAFF
size: NA; V: TRBV6-1; J: TRBJ1-2; D: NA; DNA: TGTGCCAGCAGTGAAATACTCCAGGGTACTAACTATGGCTACACCTTC; CDR3: CASSEILQGTNYGYTF
size: NA; V: TRBV5-4; J: TRBJ2-7; D: NA; DNA: TGTGCCAGCAGCTTGGGACATTTGTACGAGCAGTACTTC; CDR3: CASSLGHLYEQYF
size: NA; V: TRBV29-1; J: TRBJ2-2; D: NA; DNA: TGCAGCGTTGAGAAATCAGGCCTGACCGGGGAGCTGTTTTTT; CDR3: CSVEKSGLTGELFF
size: NA; V: TRBV19; J: TRBJ2-3; D: NA; DNA: TGTGCCAGTAGTACGGTTAGCACAGATACGCAGTATTTT; CDR3: CASSTVSTDTQYF
size: NA; V: TRBV9; J: TRBJ1-2; D: NA; DNA: TGTGCCAGCAGCGTAGGTCAAGCTAACTATGGCTACACCTTC; CDR3: CASSVGQANYGYTF
size: NA; V: TRBV7-8; J: TRBJ2-3; D: TRBD2; DNA: TGTGCCAGCAGCTTCGTCGGGCGGGAGGGCCGAGGCACAGATACGCAGTATTTT; CDR3: CASSFVGREGRGTDTQYF
size: NA; V: TRBV28; J: TRBJ1-5; D: TRBD1; DNA: TGTGCCAGCAGCAACCTCCCCGGGACAGGGGCCCTTATTGATCAGCCCCAGCATTTT; CDR3: CASSNLPGTGALIDQPQHF
size: NA; V: TRBV6-4; J: TRBJ2-2; D: TRBD2; DNA: TGTGCCAGCAGTGCTAGCGGACCGCCCGGGGAGCTGTTTTTT; CDR3: CASSASGPPGELFF
size: NA; V: TRBV24-1; J: TRBJ1-2; D: TRBD1; DNA: TGTGCCACCCGGCCTCGGGACAGGGCCCTCGGCTACACCTTC; CDR3: CATRPRDRALGYTF
size: NA; V: TRBV9; J: TRBJ1-3; D: NA; DNA: TGTGCCAGCAGCGTCCAAGGGGAATTTGGAAACACCATATATTTT; CDR3: CASSVQGEFGNTIYF
size: NA; V: TRBV21-1; J: TRBJ2-7; D: NA; DNA: TGTGCCAGCAGCCAAGGGCGAGCCAGCTCCTACGAGCAGTACTTC; CDR3: CASSQGRASSYEQYF
size: NA; V: TRBV2; J: TRBJ2-2; D: NA; DNA: TGTGCCAGCAGTGAGGAGCCGGGGGCCGGGGAGCTGTTTTTT; CDR3: CASSEEPGAGELFF
size: NA; V: TRBV5-6; J: TRBJ2-2; D: NA; DNA: TGTGCCAGCAGCTTGTTAGGCCAGACGAACACCGGGGAGCTGTTTTTT; CDR3: CASSLLGQTNTGELFF
size: NA; V: TRBV5-1; J: TRBJ2-2; D: TRBD2; DNA: TGCGCCAGCAGCTATGAACAGGCGGGGGTCGGGGAGCTGTTTTTT; CDR3: CASSYEQAGVGELFF
size: NA; V: TRBV21-1; J: TRBJ2-7; D: NA; DNA: TGTGCCAGGCTACCAACCGCAACTAGCGGGAGGGTTAGGGCCTACGAGCAGTACTTC; CDR3: CARLPTATSGRVRAYEQYF
size: NA; V: TRBV28; J: TRBJ1-2; D: NA; DNA: TGTGCCAGCAGTTTATGGCAGGCCGACTATGGCTACACCTTC; CDR3: CASSLWQADYGYTF
size: NA; V: TRBV28; J: TRBJ2-7; D: TRBD1; DNA: TGTGCCAGCAGTTCCCAACAGGGGTTTCACTACGAGCAGTACTTC; CDR3: CASSSQQGFHYEQYF
size: NA; V: TRBV5-1; J: TRBJ2-4; D: NA; DNA: TGCGCCAGCAGCTTGGTGGAGTCAGCCAAAAACATTCAGTACTTC; CDR3: CASSLVESAKNIQYF
size: once; V: TRBV7-9; J: TRBJ1-2; D: TRBD1; DNA: TGTGCCGGACAGGGGGGCTATGGCTACACCTTC; CDR3: CAGQGGYGYTF
size: few; V: TRBV18; J: TRBJ2-7; D: NA; DNA: TGTGCCAGCTCACTATCTCTGGGGGCCGAGCAGTACTTC; CDR3: CASSLSLGAEQYF
size: NA; V: TRBV27; J: TRBJ1-4; D: NA; DNA: TGTGCCAGCAGCTACTCCACAGGGTGGGGGTCCGTGGCTAATGAAAAACTGTTTTTT; CDR3: CASSYSTGWGSVANEKLFF
size: once; V: TRBV7-7; J: TRBJ1-5; D: NA; DNA: TGTGCCAGCAGCACCGGTACCAATCAGCCCCAGCATTTT; CDR3: CASSTGTNQPQHF
size: NA; V: TRBV9; J: TRBJ2-6; D: NA; DNA: TGTGCCAGCAGCTCCGGGGCCACCTCTGGGGCCAACGTCCTGACTTTC; CDR3: CASSSGATSGANVLTF
size: few; V: TRBV16; J: TRBJ1-2; D: TRBD1; DNA: TGTGCCAGCAGCCCCTTCGCCAGGGGGAATGGCTACACCTTC; CDR3: CASSPFARGNGYTF
size: NA; V: TRBV7-9; J: TRBJ2-1; D: NA; DNA: TGTGCCAGCAGCTTACGGCTTAGTAGCGGACCTACGGATGAGCAGTTCTTC; CDR3: CASSLRLSSGPTDEQFF
size: once; V: TRBV6-5; J: TRBJ2-7; D: TRBD2; DNA: TGTGCCAGCAGCAGGACTAGACGGTTCTACGAGCAGTACTTC; CDR3: CASSRTRRFYEQYF
size: NA; V: TRBV5-1; J: TRBJ2-1; D: NA; DNA: TGCGCCAGCACGCCTCGCCCGGCCTACAATGAGCAGTTCTTC; CDR3: CASTPRPAYNEQFF
size: NA; V: TRBV10-3; J: TRBJ2-1; D: TRBD2; DNA: TGTGCCATCAGTCCGGGGAGGGGAGCGGGAGGGGAGCAGTTCTTC; CDR3: CAISPGRGAGGEQFF
size: few; V: TRBV24-1; J: TRBJ1-5; D: TRBD1; DNA: TGTGCCACCAGTGAGTCGACAGGGCCCAATCAGCCCCAGCATTTT; CDR3: CATSESTGPNQPQHF
size: NA; V: TRBV6-5; J: TRBJ1-1; D: TRBD1; DNA: TGTGCCAGCAGTAAACTACAGGGGGTAGGCACTGAAGCTTTCTTT; CDR3: CASSKLQGVGTEAFF
size: NA; V: TRBV29-1; J: TRBJ1-4; D: TRBD1; DNA: TGCAGCGTTGAAGTAGGGACAGGCGGTCATGAAAAACTGTTTTTT; CDR3: CSVEVGTGGHEKLFF
size: NA; V: TRBV11-2; J: TRBJ2-3; D: TRBD2; DNA: TGTGCCAGCAGCTCCACTAGCGGCGCGCCAAAGACGCAGTATTTT; CDR3: CASSSTSGAPKTQYF
size: NA; V: TRBV15; J: TRBJ1-1; D: NA; DNA: TGTGCCACCGGAAAGGGCATGAACACTGAAGCTTTCTTT; CDR3: CATGKGMNTEAFF
size: once; V: TRBV28; J: TRBJ2-7; D: TRBD2; DNA: TGTGCCAGCAGCAGTTACGGGCCTAGCGGGAGCCCCTACGAGCAGTACTTC; CDR3: CASSSYGPSGSPYEQYF
size: NA; V: TRBV6-4; J: TRBJ2-6; D: NA; DNA: TGTGCCAGCAGTGAGGATCTGGGAACTGGGGCCAACGTCCTGACTTTC; CDR3: CASSEDLGTGANVLTF
size: NA; V: TRBV20-1; J: TRBJ2-1; D: NA; DNA: TGCAGTGCTAGTACGGGACCTCGCTACAATGAGCAGTTCTTC; CDR3: CSASTGPRYNEQFF
size: NA; V: TRBV14; J: TRBJ1-2; D: NA; DNA: TGTGCCAGCAGCCAAGTTGTACAGTACTATGGCTACACCTTC; CDR3: CASSQVVQYYGYTF
size: NA; V: TRBV19; J: TRBJ1-5; D: TRBD1; DNA: TGTGCCAGTAGTGGGACAGGGGGAAGGCAGCCCCAGCATTTT; CDR3: CASSGTGGRQPQHF
size: NA; V: TRBV2; J: TRBJ1-1; D: NA; DNA: TGTGCCAGCCACAGGGTCATGAACACTGAAGCTTTCTTT; CDR3: CASHRVMNTEAFF
size: NA; V: TRBV6-5; J: TRBJ1-5; D: NA; DNA: TGTGCCAGCAGGCCCAGTGGAGCCAATCAGCCCCAGCATTTT; CDR3: CASRPSGANQPQHF
size: once; V: TRBV4-2; J: TRBJ2-7; D: TRBD2; DNA: TGTGCCAGCAGCTCGAGTCGGGGGGCCTACGAGCAGTACTTC; CDR3: CASSSSRGAYEQYF
size: once; V: TRBV18; J: TRBJ2-3; D: TRBD2; DNA: TGTGCCAGCTCACCTACAACGACTAGCGGGATTTCCACAGATACGCAGTATTTT; CDR3: CASSPTTTSGISTDTQYF
size: NA; V: TRBV18; J: TRBJ1-6; D: TRBD1; DNA: TGTGCCAGCTCACTCGACAGGGGGCCTACCTCACCCCTCCACTTT; CDR3: CASSLDRGPTSPLHF
size: NA; V: TRBV18; J: TRBJ1-1; D: TRBD1; DNA: TGTGCCAGCGCAAACCAACTTGGGACAGCTAACACTGAAGCTTTCTTT; CDR3: CASANQLGTANTEAFF
size: NA; V: TRBV21-1; J: TRBJ2-5; D: NA; DNA: TGTGCCAGCGGCACGACTAGCGGGAGAAGAAAGACCCAGTACTTC; CDR3: CASGTTSGRRKTQYF
size: NA; V: TRBV6-2/TRBV6-3; J: TRBJ1-2; D: NA; DNA: TGTGCCAGCAGTTACTCACGGCAGGGGACTGGCTACACCTTC; CDR3: CASSYSRQGTGYTF
size: NA; V: TRBV5-6; J: TRBJ2-7; D: TRBD2; DNA: TGTGCCAGCAGCTTAGGACTAGGATCCTACGAGCAGTACTTC; CDR3: CASSLGLGSYEQYF
size: NA; V: TRBV6-6; J: TRBJ1-1; D: NA; DNA: TGTGCCAGCAGTTACTACACAGGGTCAGAAGCTTTCTTT; CDR3: CASSYYTGSEAFF
size: NA; V: TRBV18; J: TRBJ1-6; D: NA; DNA: TGTGCCAGCTCCCAGGCCCCCCGGGATTTACTCCACTTT; CDR3: CASSQAPRDLLHF
size: NA; V: TRBV20-1; J: TRBJ1-2; D: NA; DNA: TGCAGTGCTAGTACTGGGGGCGGGAATGGCTACACCTTC; CDR3: CSASTGGGNGYTF
size: NA; V: TRBV18; J: TRBJ2-2; D: NA; DNA: TGTGCCAGCTCACCGAACCTGGCCGGGGAGCTGTTTTTT; CDR3: CASSPNLAGELFF
size: NA; V: TRBV9; J: TRBJ1-1; D: TRBD1; DNA: TGTGCCAGCAGCAACCGACAGGGGGCTACTGAAGCTTTCTTT; CDR3: CASSNRQGATEAFF
size: NA; V: TRBV11-3; J: TRBJ2-1; D: NA; DNA: TGTGCCAGCAGCAGGGGACCACTCTACGAGCAGTTCTTC; CDR3: CASSRGPLYEQFF
size: NA; V: TRBV14; J: TRBJ1-2; D: NA; DNA: TGTGCCAGCAGCCCATGGGGGCAGTCGAGCTATGGCTACACCTTC; CDR3: CASSPWGQSSYGYTF
size: NA; V: TRBV7-8; J: TRBJ2-7; D: TRBD2; DNA: TGTGCCAGCAGCTTAGGGACTAGCGGAACTTACGAGCAGTACTTC; CDR3: CASSLGTSGTYEQYF